Listed here is a single T cell receptor beta chain. These data come from a study of blood T cell repertoires in COVID-19. TCRdb's copy holds only in-frame clones and misses some; the assay was immunoSEQ multiplex PCR. The sample carries about 370,000 clones, approximately 92% recorded once. Germline CDR1 and CDR2: SGHNT and YYREEE (reference sequence). The CDR3 length is 16 residues. The J segment lost 4 bases and the V segment lost 3 bases, leaving 7 bases of the junction unmatched. Input material: PBMCs or T cells enriched from blood (not recorded which). This clonotype was obtained from a man aged 18 to 29 who had recovered from COVID-19. The genes are TRBV5-4 and TRBJ2-1; TRBD2 matches 10 bases. The CDR3 spells CASSSRTSGVYNEQFF. The CDR3 nucleotides read TGTGCCAGCAGCTCCAGAACTAGCGGGGTTTACAATGAGCAGTTCTTC.